This TCR beta chain was identified in a study of lung T cells in sarcoidosis with Löfgren's syndrome. TCRdb ran MiXCR on the reads and lists one entry per CDR3 protein. The sample records tens of thousands of distinct CDR3 sequences, around 20% being singletons. Germline assignment: CDR1 SGHRS and CDR2 YFSETQ. This CDR3 spans 15 amino acids. V was cut by 0 bases and J by 3 bases, with 9 bases left in between. The sample holds a few counts of this clonotype. The rearrangement links TRBV5-1 to TRBJ2-2; no clear D gene. The TCR was taken from a human donor with sarcoidosis (Löfgren's syndrome or another form), or a control subject (not recorded which). Sequenced input: CD4+ T cells from PBMCs. In DNA form, the CDR3 reads TGCGCCAGCAGCTTGGTCGGGCCAGACACCGGGGAGCTGTTTTTT. It is translated as CASSLVGPDTGELFF.